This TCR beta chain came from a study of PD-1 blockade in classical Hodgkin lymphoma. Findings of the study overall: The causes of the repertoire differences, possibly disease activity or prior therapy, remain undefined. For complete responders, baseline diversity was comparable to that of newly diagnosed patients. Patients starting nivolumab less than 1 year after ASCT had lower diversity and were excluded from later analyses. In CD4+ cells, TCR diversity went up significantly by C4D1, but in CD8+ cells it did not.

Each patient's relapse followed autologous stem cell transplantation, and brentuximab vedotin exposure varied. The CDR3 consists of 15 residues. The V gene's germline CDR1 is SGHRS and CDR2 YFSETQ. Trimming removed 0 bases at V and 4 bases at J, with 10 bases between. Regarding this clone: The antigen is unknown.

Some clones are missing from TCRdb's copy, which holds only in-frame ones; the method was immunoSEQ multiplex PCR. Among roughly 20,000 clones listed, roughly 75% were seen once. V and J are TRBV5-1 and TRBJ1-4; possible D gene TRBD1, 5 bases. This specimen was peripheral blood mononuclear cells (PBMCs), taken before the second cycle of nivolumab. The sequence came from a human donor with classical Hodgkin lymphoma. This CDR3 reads CASSLVPGVNEKLFF. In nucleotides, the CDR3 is TGCGCCAGCAGCTTGGTTCCGGGGGTTAATGAAAAACTGTTTTTT.